Below are 5 T cell receptor beta chains sequenced from a single sample in a study of OX40 agonist ivuxolimab in advanced cancers. Libraries were prepared by immunoSEQ multiplex PCR; TCRdb keeps only in-frame clonotypes and omits some of them. The data hold about 58,000 clones, with about 90% observed a single time. Source: CD4+ or CD8+ T cells sorted from blood, taken in a trial of the OX40 agonist ivuxolimab. Receptors were obtained from an adult with an advanced solid tumor such as melanoma, head and neck, liver or kidney cancer.

The chain combines TRBV9 with TRBJ2-1; 7 bases map to TRBD2. The germline V gene encodes CDR1 SGDLS and CDR2 YYNGEE. The CDR3 loop spans 15 amino acids. V lost 0 bases and J lost 9; bases outside the gene matches: 9. The CDR3 region is CASSVGAGSLGEQFF. CDR3 bases: TGTGCCAGCAGCGTAGGAGCGGGAAGTTTGGGTGAGCAGTTCTTC.

The rearrangement uses TRBV29-1 and TRBJ2-1, with 11 bases aligning to TRBD2. The CDR3 is 17 amino acids. Trimming removed 4 bases from V and 0 bases from J; junction bases left unmatched: 8. The V gene's germline CDR1 is SQVTM and CDR2 ANQGSEA. Here the CDR3 reads CSVAGLAGMSSYNEQFF. The CDR3 DNA reads as TGCAGCGTTGCAGGACTAGCGGGCATGAGCTCCTACAATGAGCAGTTCTTC.

Regarding this clone: Germline and junction disagree at one end, which may indicate a read error. The chain employs TRBV7-7 and TRBJ1-1; D is possibly TRBD1 (5 bases). The CDR3 covers 13 residues. The germline CDR1 and CDR2 sequences are SSHAT and FNYEAQ (reference sequence). This CDR3 reads CASSLEAGTEAFF. Written as DNA, the CDR3 is TGTGCTAGCAGCTTAGAGGCAGGGACTGAAGCTTTCTTT.

V gene TRBV10-2 combines with J gene TRBJ1-1, with a weak D call TRBD1 (6 bases). Germline V gene data show CDR1 as WSHSY and CDR2 as SAAADI. V was shortened by 9 bases and J by 0 bases, with 14 bases between the two germline ends. The CDR3 is made up of 14 amino acids. For the CDR3, the DNA is TGCGCCAGTTTGTTAGGGGGTTTGAACACTGAAGCTTTCTTT. Translation: CASLLGGLNTEAFF.

The chain recombines TRBV5-5 with TRBJ2-3; possible D gene TRBD2, 5 bases. This CDR3 is 15 amino acids long. CDR1 and CDR2 from the germline V gene are SGHKS and YYEKEE (reference sequence). V was shortened by 0 bases and J by 4 bases, with 12 bases between the two germline ends. The CDR3: CASSLAMRASDTQYF. CDR3 DNA: TGTGCCAGCAGCTTGGCCATGAGGGCCTCAGATACGCAGTATTTT.